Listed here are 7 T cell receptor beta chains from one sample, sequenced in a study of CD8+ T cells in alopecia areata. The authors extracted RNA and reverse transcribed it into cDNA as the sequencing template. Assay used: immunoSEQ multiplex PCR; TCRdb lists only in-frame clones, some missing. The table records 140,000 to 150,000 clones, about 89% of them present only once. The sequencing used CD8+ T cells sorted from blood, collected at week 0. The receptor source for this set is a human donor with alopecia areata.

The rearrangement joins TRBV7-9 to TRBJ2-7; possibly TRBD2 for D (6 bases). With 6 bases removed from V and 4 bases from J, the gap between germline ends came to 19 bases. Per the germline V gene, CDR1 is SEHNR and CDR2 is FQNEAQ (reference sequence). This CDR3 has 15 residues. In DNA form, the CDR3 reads TGTGCCAGCAGTCCTATCGGACTAAAGAGTTACGAGCAGTACTTC. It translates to CASSPIGLKSYEQYF. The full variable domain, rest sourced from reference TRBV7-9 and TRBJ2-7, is DTGVSQNPRHKITKRGQNVTFRCDPISEHNRLYWYRQTLGQGPEFLTYFQNEAQLEKSRLLSDRFSAERPKGSFSTLEIQRTEQGDSAMYLCASSPIGLKSYEQYFGPGTRLTVT.

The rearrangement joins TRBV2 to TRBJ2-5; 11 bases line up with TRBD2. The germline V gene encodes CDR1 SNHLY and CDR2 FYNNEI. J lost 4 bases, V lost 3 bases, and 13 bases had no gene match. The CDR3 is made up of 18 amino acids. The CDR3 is CASSDLGLAATGRETQYF. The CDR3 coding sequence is TGTGCCAGCAGTGATCTGGGACTAGCGGCTACAGGGAGAGAGACCCAGTACTTC. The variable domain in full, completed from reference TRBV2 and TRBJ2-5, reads EPEVTQTPSHQVTQMGQEVILRCVPISNHLYFYWYRQILGQKVEFLVSFYNNEISEKSEIFDDQFSVERPDGSNFTLKIRSTKLEDSAMYFCASSDLGLAATGRETQYFGPGTRLLVL.

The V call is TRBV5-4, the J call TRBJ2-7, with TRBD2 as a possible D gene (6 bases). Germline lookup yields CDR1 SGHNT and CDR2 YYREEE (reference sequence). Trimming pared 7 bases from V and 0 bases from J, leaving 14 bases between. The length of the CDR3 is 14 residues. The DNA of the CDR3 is TGTGCCAGCCAGTCCCAGGGACTCTCCTACGAGCAGTACTTC. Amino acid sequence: CASQSQGLSYEQYF.

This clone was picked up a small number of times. The CDR3 DNA is TGTGCCAGCAGCCCGGGGGGGAAGGCTTTCTTT. Residues: CASSPGGKAFF. V gene TRBV7-9 combines with J gene TRBJ1-1, with D possibly TRBD1 on 5 matching bases. Trimming removed 5 bases at V and 11 bases at J, with 12 bases between. This CDR3 comprises 11 residues. Germline V gives CDR1 SEHNR, CDR2 FQNEAQ (reference sequence).

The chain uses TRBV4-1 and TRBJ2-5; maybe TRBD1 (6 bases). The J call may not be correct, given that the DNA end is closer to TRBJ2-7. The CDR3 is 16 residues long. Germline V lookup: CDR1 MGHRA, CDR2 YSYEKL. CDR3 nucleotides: TGCGCCAGCAGCCAAGATACAGGGACCCGATCCTACGAGCAGTACTTC. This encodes CASSQDTGTRSYEQYF.

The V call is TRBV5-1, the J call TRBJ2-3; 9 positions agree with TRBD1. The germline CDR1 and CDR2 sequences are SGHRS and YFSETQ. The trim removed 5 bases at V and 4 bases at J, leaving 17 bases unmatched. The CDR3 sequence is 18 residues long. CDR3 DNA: TGCGCCAGCAGTGTACGGGGGGATTTGGGACAGGGAGCAGATACGCAGTATTTT. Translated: CASSVRGDLGQGADTQYF.

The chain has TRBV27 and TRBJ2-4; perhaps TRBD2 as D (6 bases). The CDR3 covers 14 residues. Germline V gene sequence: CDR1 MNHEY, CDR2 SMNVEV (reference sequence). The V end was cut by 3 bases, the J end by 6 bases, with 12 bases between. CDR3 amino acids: CASSLVGSGNIQYF. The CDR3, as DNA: TGTGCCAGCAGTTTGGTTGGTAGCGGAAACATTCAGTACTTC.